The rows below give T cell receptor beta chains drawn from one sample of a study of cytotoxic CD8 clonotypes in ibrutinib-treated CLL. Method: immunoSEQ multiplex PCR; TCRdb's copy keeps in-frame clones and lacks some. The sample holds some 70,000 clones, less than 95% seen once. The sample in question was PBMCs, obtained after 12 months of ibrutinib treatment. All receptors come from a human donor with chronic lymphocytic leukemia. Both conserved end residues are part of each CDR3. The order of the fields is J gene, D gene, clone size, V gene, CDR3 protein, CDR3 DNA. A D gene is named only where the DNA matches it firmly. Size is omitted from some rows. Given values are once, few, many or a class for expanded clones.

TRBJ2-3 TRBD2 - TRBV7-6 CASSTQLAGSTDTQYF TGTGCCAGCAGCACCCAACTAGCGGGGAGCACAGATACGCAGTATTTT
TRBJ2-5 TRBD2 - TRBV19 CASSMGGLAPVTQYF TGTGCCAGTAGTATGGGCGGACTAGCGCCCGTGACCCAGTACTTC
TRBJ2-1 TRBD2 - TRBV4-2 CASSQLAGVDNEQFF TGTGCCAGCAGCCAACTAGCGGGAGTGGACAATGAGCAGTTCTTC
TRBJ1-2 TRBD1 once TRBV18 CASSPAGQGNYGYTF TGTGCCAGCTCACCGGCGGGACAGGGGAACTATGGCTACACCTTC
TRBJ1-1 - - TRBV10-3 CAISPGVWDTEAFF TGTGCCATCAGTCCGGGGGTCTGGGACACTGAAGCTTTCTTT
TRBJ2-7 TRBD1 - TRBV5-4 CASSYRPLLDRVRYEQYF TGTGCCAGCAGCTACCGTCCGCTCCTAGACAGGGTACGGTACGAGCAGTACTTC
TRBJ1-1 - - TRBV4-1 CASSQVLRATNTEAFF TGCGCCAGCAGCCAAGTTCTCAGGGCGACGAACACTGAAGCTTTCTTT
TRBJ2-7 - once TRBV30 CAWSISWQGSYEQYF TGTGCCTGGAGTATCAGTTGGCAGGGGTCCTACGAGCAGTACTTC
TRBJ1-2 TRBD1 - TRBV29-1 CSVEPGTGHYGYTF TGCAGCGTTGAACCAGGGACAGGCCACTATGGCTACACCTTC
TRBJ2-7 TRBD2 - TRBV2 CASSALLAGSSYEQYF TGTGCCAGCAGTGCCTTACTAGCGGGGAGCTCCTACGAGCAGTACTTC
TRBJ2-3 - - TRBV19 CASRRTTIRDTQYF TGTGCCAGTAGAAGGACGACTATACGGGATACGCAGTATTTT
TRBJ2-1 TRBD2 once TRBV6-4 CASSDSGGRTYNEQFF TGTGCCAGCAGTGACTCGGGCGGGAGGACCTACAATGAGCAGTTCTTC
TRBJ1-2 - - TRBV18 CASSPPNQGRDTF TGTGCCAGCTCACCACCGAACCAGGGGAGGGACACCTTC
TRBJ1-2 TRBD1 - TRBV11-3 CASSLARQGNYGYTF TGTGCCAGCAGCTTAGCTCGACAGGGAAACTATGGCTACACCTTC
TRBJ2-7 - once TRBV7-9 CASSPTAGATYEQYF TGTGCCAGCAGCCCGACGGCAGGGGCCACCTACGAGCAGTACTTC
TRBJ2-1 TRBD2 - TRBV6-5 CASSYGASGRVNEQFF TGTGCCAGCAGTTACGGGGCTAGCGGGAGGGTAAATGAGCAGTTCTTC
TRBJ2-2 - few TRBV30 CAWSDPGEITGELFF TGTGCCTGGAGTGATCCGGGAGAGATCACCGGGGAGCTGTTTTTT
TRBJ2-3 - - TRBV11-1 CASSLAPRVTDTQYF TGTGCCAGCAGCTTAGCGCCGAGGGTCACAGATACGCAGTATTTT
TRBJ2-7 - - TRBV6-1 CAMSDLSYEQYF TGTGCCATGAGTGACCTCTCCTACGAGCAGTACTTC
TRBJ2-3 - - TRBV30 CAWSSGAEVTDTQYF TGTGCCTGGAGTTCAGGAGCGGAAGTCACAGATACGCAGTATTTT
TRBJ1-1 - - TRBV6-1 CASSGTLNTEAFF TGTGCCAGCAGTGGGACCCTGAACACTGAAGCTTTCTTT
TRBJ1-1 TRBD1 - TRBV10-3 CAISEGIEGAQTEAFF TGTGCCATCAGTGAGGGGATCGAGGGGGCGCAAACTGAAGCTTTCTTT
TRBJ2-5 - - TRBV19 CASSPPGPRAVETQYF TGTGCCAGTAGCCCCCCGGGACCACGGGCCGTGGAGACCCAGTACTTC
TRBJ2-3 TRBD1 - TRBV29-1 CSVEGQGFSDTQYF TGCAGCGTCGAGGGACAGGGGTTTTCAGATACGCAGTATTTT
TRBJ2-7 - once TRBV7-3 CASSLGTLTYEQYF TGTGCCAGCAGCTTGGGGACCCTGACCTACGAGCAGTACTTC
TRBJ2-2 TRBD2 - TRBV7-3 CASSSISGSVNTGELFF TGTGCCAGCAGCTCTATTAGCGGGAGTGTAAACACCGGGGAGCTGTTTTTT
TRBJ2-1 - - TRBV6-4 CASSDPARGRNEQFF TGTGCCAGCAGTGACCCCGCTAGGGGTAGGAATGAGCAGTTCTTC
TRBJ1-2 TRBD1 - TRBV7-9 CASSFGTGRRGYTF TGTGCCAGCAGCTTTGGGACAGGGCGGAGGGGCTACACCTTC
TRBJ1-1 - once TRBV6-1 CASTPPGRKNTEAFF TGTGCCAGCACCCCACCGGGACGGAAGAACACTGAAGCTTTCTTT
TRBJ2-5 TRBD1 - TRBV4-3 CASSQDGTEQETQYF TGCGCCAGCAGCCAAGATGGGACAGAGCAAGAGACCCAGTACTTC
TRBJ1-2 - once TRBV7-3 CASSLIGYGYTF TGTGCCAGCAGCTTAATAGGGTATGGCTACACCTTC
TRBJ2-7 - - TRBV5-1 CASSPSQSRSYEQYF TGCGCCAGCAGCCCCAGTCAGAGTCGGTCCTACGAGCAGTACTTC
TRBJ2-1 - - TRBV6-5 CASSYSMRAGNEQFF TGTGCCAGCAGTTACTCGATGAGGGCCGGGAATGAGCAGTTCTTC
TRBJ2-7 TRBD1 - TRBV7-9 CASSIQGAREQYF TGTGCCAGCAGCATACAGGGGGCGCGCGAGCAGTACTTC
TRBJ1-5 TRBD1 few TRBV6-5 CASSLGQYSNQPQHF TGTGCCAGCAGCCTGGGACAGTATAGCAATCAGCCCCAGCATTTT
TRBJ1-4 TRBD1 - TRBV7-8 CASTDRSPGQGREKLFF TGTGCCAGCACCGATCGATCTCCGGGACAGGGACGGGAAAAACTGTTTTTT
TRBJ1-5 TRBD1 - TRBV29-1 CSVMEGQGLNQPQHF TGCAGCGTTATGGAGGGACAGGGCCTCAATCAGCCCCAGCATTTT
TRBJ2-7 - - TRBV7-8 CASSLSHGNARLMEQYF TGTGCCAGCAGCCTCTCGCACGGAAACGCGAGGTTAATGGAGCAGTACTTC
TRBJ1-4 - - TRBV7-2 CASSAEAGREKLFF TGTGCCAGCAGCGCGGAGGCAGGGAGGGAAAAACTGTTTTTT
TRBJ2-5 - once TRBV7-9 CASSLGSPTVSQYF TGTGCCAGCAGCTTAGGCAGCCCGACCGTGTCCCAGTACTTC
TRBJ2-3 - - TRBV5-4 CASSLGVPGSTDTQYF TGTGCCAGCAGCTTGGGGGTACCCGGGAGCACAGATACGCAGTATTTT
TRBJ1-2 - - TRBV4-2 CASSQESGRTNYGYTF TGTGCCAGCAGCCAAGAGTCGGGCAGGACTAACTATGGCTACACCTTC
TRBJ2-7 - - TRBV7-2 CASSLARNYEQYF TGTGCCAGCAGCTTAGCCCGAAACTACGAGCAGTACTTC
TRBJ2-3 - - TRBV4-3 CASSQELQGGSFTQYF TGCGCCAGCAGCCAAGAATTACAGGGAGGGTCGTTTACGCAGTATTTT
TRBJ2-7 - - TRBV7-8 CASSLEELQYF TGTGCCAGCAGCTTAGAGGAGTTGCAGTACTTC
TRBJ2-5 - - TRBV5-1 CASSTGSQETQYF TGCGCCAGCAGCACCGGGAGTCAAGAGACCCAGTACTTC